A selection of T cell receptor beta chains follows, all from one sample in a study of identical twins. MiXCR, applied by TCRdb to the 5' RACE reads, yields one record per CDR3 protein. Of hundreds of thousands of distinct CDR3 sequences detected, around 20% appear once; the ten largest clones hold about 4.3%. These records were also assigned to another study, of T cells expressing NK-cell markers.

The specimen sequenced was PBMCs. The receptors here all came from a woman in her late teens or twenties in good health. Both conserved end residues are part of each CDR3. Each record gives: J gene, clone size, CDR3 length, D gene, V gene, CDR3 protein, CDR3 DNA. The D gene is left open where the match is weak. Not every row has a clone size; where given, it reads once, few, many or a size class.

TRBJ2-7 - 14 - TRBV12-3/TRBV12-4 CASSGGLKRYEQYF TGTGCCAGCAGTGGGGGCCTTAAGAGATACGAGCAGTACTTC
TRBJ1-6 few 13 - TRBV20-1 CSAPGTPNSPLHF TGCAGTGCCCCCGGGACCCCCAATTCACCCCTCCACTTT
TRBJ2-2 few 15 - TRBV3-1 CASSHLGPITGELFF TGTGCCAGCAGCCATCTCGGCCCGATCACCGGGGAGCTGTTTTTT
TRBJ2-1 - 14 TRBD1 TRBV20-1 CSVSRDRGNNEQFF TGCAGTGTTAGCCGGGACAGGGGCAACAATGAGCAGTTCTTC
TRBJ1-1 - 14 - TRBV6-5 CASSYRGGITEAFF TGTGCCAGCAGTTACAGGGGGGGTATCACTGAAGCTTTCTTT
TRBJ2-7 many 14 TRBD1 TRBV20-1 CSARFRDRAYEQYF TGCAGTGCTAGATTCCGGGACAGAGCCTACGAGCAGTACTTC
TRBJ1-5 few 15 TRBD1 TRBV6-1 CASRPLTGPNQPQHF TGTGCCAGCAGACCCTTGACAGGGCCCAATCAGCCCCAGCATTTT
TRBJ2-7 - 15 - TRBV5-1 CASSLARTSAYEQYF TGCGCCAGCAGCTTGGCCCGGACTTCTGCCTACGAGCAGTACTTC
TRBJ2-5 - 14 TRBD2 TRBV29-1 CSVVPGGVQETQYF TGCAGCGTTGTACCGGGGGGGGTACAAGAGACCCAGTACTTC
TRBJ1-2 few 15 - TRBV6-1 CASSESRIANYGYTF TGTGCCAGCAGTGAATCCCGCATCGCTAACTATGGCTACACCTTC
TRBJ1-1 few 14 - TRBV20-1 CSARDGGLATEAFF TGCAGTGCTAGAGACGGGGGCCTCGCCACTGAAGCTTTCTTT
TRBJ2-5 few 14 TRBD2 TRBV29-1 CSEGEGGGTETQYF TGCAGCGAAGGGGAGGGCGGAGGGACCGAGACCCAGTACTTC